A selection of T cell receptor beta chains follows, all from one sample in a study of T cell responses to AZD1222 COVID-19 vaccine. Data came from immunoSEQ multiplex PCR; TCRdb stores just in-frame clones and leaves some out. The sample includes roughly 120,000 clones, about 90% of them seen just once. This specimen was peripheral blood, taken on day 0 of AZD1222 vaccination. The origin of the receptors is an adult in good health. Each CDR3 is given with its conserved first and last residue. The D gene is left open where the match is weak. The size of a clone is reported for some rows only, either as once, few or many, or as a class for expanded clones.

J: TRBJ1-2
V: TRBV28
size: .
D: TRBD1
DNA: TGTGCCAGCAGTTTTAGGCAGGGGGCGAGTACCTTC
CDR3: CASSFRQGASTF

J: TRBJ1-1
V: TRBV10-3
size: .
D: .
DNA: TGTGCCATCAGTGCAGGGGCTAACACTGAAGCTTTCTTT
CDR3: CAISAGANTEAFF

J: TRBJ2-1
V: TRBV11-2
size: .
D: .
DNA: TGTGCCAGCAGCTTAGTTGGGACCTACAATGAGCAGTTCTTC
CDR3: CASSLVGTYNEQFF

J: TRBJ2-7
V: TRBV30
size: .
D: .
DNA: TGTGCCTGGAGTCGCGACAGTCCGTACGAGCAGTACTTC
CDR3: CAWSRDSPYEQYF

J: TRBJ2-1
V: TRBV27
size: .
D: TRBD2
DNA: TGTGCCAGCAGTTTAAGCGGGGTATCCTACAATGAGCAGTTCTTC
CDR3: CASSLSGVSYNEQFF

J: TRBJ1-4
V: TRBV5-1
size: few
D: .
DNA: TGCGCCAGCAGCTTGGGACAGATGAGTAATGAAAAACTGTTTTTT
CDR3: CASSLGQMSNEKLFF

J: TRBJ2-5
V: TRBV20-1
size: .
D: .
DNA: TGCAGTGCTAGTCTCGGTAGCGGAAAAGAGACCCAGTACTTC
CDR3: CSASLGSGKETQYF

J: TRBJ1-2
V: TRBV27
size: few
D: TRBD1
DNA: TGTGCCAGCCGACAGGGCTTTGGCTACACCTTC
CDR3: CASRQGFGYTF

J: TRBJ2-7
V: TRBV28
size: .
D: TRBD1
DNA: TGTGCCAGCACCGGGACAGGGGTTTCGGCCTACGAGCAGTACTTC
CDR3: CASTGTGVSAYEQYF

J: TRBJ1-4
V: TRBV4-1
size: .
D: TRBD1
DNA: TGCGCCAGCAGCCAAGGACAGGGGACGGCTAATGAAAAACTGTTTTTT
CDR3: CASSQGQGTANEKLFF

J: TRBJ2-1
V: TRBV5-4
size: .
D: TRBD1
DNA: TGTGCCAGCAGCTCCCTACAGGGACAGGAGTTCTTC
CDR3: CASSSLQGQEFF

J: TRBJ2-4
V: TRBV28
size: .
D: .
DNA: TGTGCCAGCGGAGAAGCAGGGGCGAACATTCAGTACTTC
CDR3: CASGEAGANIQYF

J: TRBJ2-5
V: TRBV15
size: .
D: .
DNA: TGTGCCACCAGCAGAGGACTAGGAGAGACCCAGTACTTC
CDR3: CATSRGLGETQYF

J: TRBJ1-1
V: TRBV2
size: .
D: .
DNA: TGTGCCAGCAGTGAAAATTCCGGCCCCACTGAAGCTTTCTTT
CDR3: CASSENSGPTEAFF

J: TRBJ1-1
V: TRBV29-1
size: .
D: .
DNA: TGCAGCGTTGAAGAACGACAGAGGGAGGGGGTGAACACTGAAGCTTTCTTT
CDR3: CSVEERQREGVNTEAFF

J: TRBJ2-7
V: TRBV24-1
size: .
D: .
DNA: TGTGCCACCAGTGATTTAACAGGGGAGCAGTACTTC
CDR3: CATSDLTGEQYF

J: TRBJ1-6
V: TRBV4-2
size: .
D: TRBD1
DNA: TGTGCCAGCAGCCAAGAACAGGGGAATCCTAATTCACCCCTCCACTTT
CDR3: CASSQEQGNPNSPLHF

J: TRBJ1-2
V: TRBV5-1
size: .
D: .
DNA: TGCGCCAGCAGCCGGAGCCATAACTATGGCTACACCTTC
CDR3: CASSRSHNYGYTF

J: TRBJ2-3
V: TRBV7-8
size: .
D: .
DNA: TGTGCCAGCAGCTTAGGGACTTTGGGTACGCAGTATTTT
CDR3: CASSLGTLGTQYF

J: TRBJ2-3
V: TRBV10-3
size: .
D: TRBD1
DNA: TGTGCCATCAGTGAGTGGGGACAGGACACAGATACGCAGTATTTT
CDR3: CAISEWGQDTDTQYF

J: TRBJ2-3
V: TRBV6-1
size: .
D: TRBD2
DNA: TGTGCCAGCAGTGTACTAGCGGTCTTTGGCACAGATACGCAGTATTTT
CDR3: CASSVLAVFGTDTQYF

J: TRBJ2-7
V: TRBV7-7
size: .
D: .
DNA: TGTGCTAGCAGCCCGGGGAGGACTTTGAAGTACTTC
CDR3: CASSPGRTLKYF

J: TRBJ1-1
V: TRBV6-5
size: .
D: .
DNA: TGTGCCAGCAGCCGGACCCGAGGCACTGAAGCTTTCTTT
CDR3: CASSRTRGTEAFF

J: TRBJ1-2
V: TRBV24-1
size: .
D: .
DNA: TGTGCCACCAGCGGGGACCACTATGGCTACACCTTC
CDR3: CATSGDHYGYTF

J: TRBJ2-4
V: TRBV27
size: .
D: .
DNA: TGTGCCAGCAGTTTAAATGTAGCCAAAAACATTCAGTACTTC
CDR3: CASSLNVAKNIQYF

J: TRBJ1-1
V: TRBV4-2
size: .
D: .
DNA: TGTGCCAGCAGCCAAGACGAGGGGCGGAACACTGAAGCTTTCTTT
CDR3: CASSQDEGRNTEAFF

J: TRBJ1-4
V: TRBV4-1
size: .
D: .
DNA: TGCGCCAGCAGCCAAGGAGGGTATGAAAAACTGTTTTTT
CDR3: CASSQGGYEKLFF

J: TRBJ2-5
V: TRBV2
size: once
D: TRBD2
DNA: TGTGCCAGCTATCTAGCGGGAGTGGAGACCCAGTACTTC
CDR3: CASYLAGVETQYF

J: TRBJ2-7
V: TRBV27
size: .
D: TRBD1
DNA: TGTGCCAGCAGTTCCGGGACAGGGGGCTACGAGCAGTACTTC
CDR3: CASSSGTGGYEQYF

J: TRBJ1-1
V: TRBV29-1
size: .
D: .
DNA: TGCAGCGATCAGACAGTTGAAGCTTTCTTT
CDR3: CSDQTVEAFF

J: TRBJ2-1
V: TRBV7-2
size: .
D: TRBD2
DNA: TGTGCCAGCAGCTTAGCGTTAAGCGGGGGGACCAACAATGAGCAGTTCTTC
CDR3: CASSLALSGGTNNEQFF

J: TRBJ2-1
V: TRBV19
size: once
D: .
DNA: TGTGCCAGTAGTATAGTCCGGGGGAAGAATGAGCAGTTCTTC
CDR3: CASSIVRGKNEQFF

J: TRBJ1-5
V: TRBV9
size: .
D: .
DNA: TGTGCCAGCAGCGTGGGGTACAATCAGCCCCAGCATTTT
CDR3: CASSVGYNQPQHF

J: TRBJ2-7
V: TRBV6-5
size: .
D: .
DNA: TGTGCCAGCAGGCTCGGGATACAAGGTTACGAGCAGTACTTC
CDR3: CASRLGIQGYEQYF

J: TRBJ1-6
V: TRBV7-9
size: .
D: .
DNA: TGTGCCAGCAGTCCCGGGGGTAGCTCACCCCTCCACTTT
CDR3: CASSPGGSSPLHF

J: TRBJ1-5
V: TRBV28
size: .
D: .
DNA: TGTGCCAGCAGTTCGGGCAATCAGCCCCAGCATTTT
CDR3: CASSSGNQPQHF

J: TRBJ1-1
V: TRBV30
size: .
D: .
DNA: TGTGCCTGGAGGGGCCAGGGGAGGACTGAAGCTTTCTTT
CDR3: CAWRGQGRTEAFF

J: TRBJ2-7
V: TRBV28
size: few
D: .
DNA: TGTGCCAGCAGTTTCGCGCTCGGCTATAGCTCCTACGAGCAGTACTTC
CDR3: CASSFALGYSSYEQYF

J: TRBJ2-6
V: TRBV5-1
size: .
D: .
DNA: TGCGCCAGCAGCTTGGCCCCCAGCTCTGGGGCCAACGTCCTGACTTTC
CDR3: CASSLAPSSGANVLTF

J: TRBJ1-6
V: TRBV14
size: once
D: TRBD1
DNA: TGTGCCAGCAGCCAAGCAAGACAGGGGGGCTCACCCCTCCACTTT
CDR3: CASSQARQGGSPLHF

J: TRBJ1-6
V: TRBV5-1
size: .
D: .
DNA: TGCGCCAGCAGCTTGGTCGACACTAATTCACCCCTCCACTTT
CDR3: CASSLVDTNSPLHF

J: TRBJ1-5
V: TRBV9
size: few
D: .
DNA: TGTGCCAGCAGCACCGGTTTAGCTCGAACGGAGCCCCAGCATTTT
CDR3: CASSTGLARTEPQHF

J: TRBJ1-3
V: TRBV9
size: .
D: .
DNA: TGTGCCAGCAGCAACGGGGGGGACTCTGGAAACACCATATATTTT
CDR3: CASSNGGDSGNTIYF